The T cell receptor beta chain described here comes from a study of CD8 T cells in ankylosing spondylitis. This clonotype showed up many times. What it binds is not known. One end of the junction does not line up with germline, which may come from a read error. Each TCR beta library was made by quantitative 5'-RACE that incorporated molecular barcodes. TCRdb called the 5' RACE reads again in MiXCR, with one record for every CDR3 protein. The table records roughly 490,000 distinct CDR3 sequences, about 5.2% of them present only once. Study-level results: Apparently characteristic of ankylosing spondylitis blood was a TCR beta motif (eight highly homologous variants). Some motif variants had been reported before (in reactive arthritis synovial fluid and blood). Clones linked to the disease showed a CD8+ phenotype. They occurred at relatively low frequencies in peripheral blood. It was reported that disease-linked clones were significantly enriched in matched ankylosing spondylitis synovial fluid.

The receptor's source is a male donor with ankylosing spondylitis. Sequenced: blood, either unsorted or a sorted T cell fraction (not recorded which).

The CDR3 spells CASSPSGGPYEQYF. In DNA form, the CDR3 reads TGCGCCAGCAGCCCATCAGGGGGACCCTACGAGCAGTACTTC. V gene TRBV7-2 combines with J gene TRBJ2-7; 7 bases match TRBD1. CDR1 is SGHTA and CDR2 is FQGNSA in the germline V gene. This CDR3 comprises 14 residues.